This is a list of T cell receptor beta chains from one sample in a study of T cell responses to AZD1222 COVID-19 vaccine. Measured with immunoSEQ multiplex PCR; TCRdb has only the in-frame clones, and not every one. The sample has over 130,000 clones; 90% to 95% are singletons. The sequencing here drew on peripheral blood, taken on day 0 of AZD1222 vaccination. The origin of the receptors is an adult in good health. Both conserved end residues are part of each CDR3. D genes are given only for firm matches. A row's size may be missing; if present it is once, few, many or a size class.

J gene	V gene	CDR3 length	clone size	D gene	CDR3 protein	CDR3 DNA
TRBJ1-2	TRBV14	16	.	.	CASSQATPGRYYGYTF	TGTGCCAGCAGCCAAGCGACTCCAGGGAGGTACTATGGCTACACCTTC
TRBJ2-1	TRBV18	17	.	.	CASSPKQRLSSYNEQFF	TGTGCCAGCTCACCAAAACAAAGATTAAGCTCCTACAATGAGCAGTTCTTC
TRBJ2-3	TRBV5-4	19	.	TRBD2	CASSLRWTSGGRSTDTQYF	TGTGCCAGCAGCTTGAGGTGGACTAGCGGGGGGCGAAGCACAGATACGCAGTATTTT
TRBJ1-1	TRBV3-1/TRBV3-2	16	.	.	CASSQVAGKGSTEAFF	TGTGCCAGCAGCCAAGTAGCAGGGAAGGGGAGCACTGAAGCTTTCTTT
TRBJ1-2	TRBV7-9	14	.	.	CASSLGANNYGYTF	TGTGCCAGCAGCTTAGGGGCCAATAACTATGGCTACACCTTC
TRBJ2-3	TRBV5-4	16	.	TRBD2	CASSLKERGYTDTQYF	TGTGCCAGCAGCTTGAAGGAGCGGGGATACACAGATACGCAGTATTTT
TRBJ2-1	TRBV10-3	18	.	.	CAISESGTGLSSYNEQFF	TGTGCCATCAGTGAGTCGGGGACTGGCTTAAGCTCCTACAATGAGCAGTTCTTC
TRBJ2-3	TRBV10-3	16	once	.	CAISDSRGRGTDTQYF	TGTGCCATCAGTGATTCGAGGGGCCGGGGCACAGATACGCAGTATTTT
TRBJ2-3	TRBV5-1	16	.	TRBD2	CASSLDAGGSTDTQYF	TGCGCCAGCAGCTTAGATGCGGGGGGAAGCACAGATACGCAGTATTTT
TRBJ1-2	TRBV2	11	.	TRBD1	CASGTGGGYTF	TGTGCCTCCGGGACAGGAGGTGGCTACACCTTC
TRBJ1-6	TRBV7-8	13	once	.	CASSTGNRSPLHF	TGTGCCAGCAGCACAGGGAATAGATCACCCCTCCACTTT
TRBJ1-5	TRBV6-1	16	.	TRBD1	CASSEAPGGSNQPQHF	TGTGCCAGCAGTGAAGCGCCAGGGGGTAGCAATCAGCCCCAGCATTTT
TRBJ2-1	TRBV6-8	14	.	TRBD1	CASSYGDRENEQFF	TGTGCCAGCAGTTACGGGGACAGAGAGAATGAGCAGTTCTTC
TRBJ1-1	TRBV5-6	18	.	.	CASSLGWGRGRVNTEAFF	TGTGCCAGCAGCTTGGGATGGGGAAGAGGGCGGGTAAACACTGAAGCTTTCTTT
TRBJ1-1	TRBV10-3	12	.	.	CAMGRSNTEAFF	TGTGCCATGGGACGGTCGAACACTGAAGCTTTCTTT
TRBJ1-5	TRBV7-9	17	.	.	CASSLGTQLYSNQPQHF	TGTGCCAGCAGCTTGGGGACACAATTATATAGCAATCAGCCCCAGCATTTT
TRBJ2-1	TRBV6-4	15	.	TRBD2	CASSDASGRYNEQFF	TGTGCCAGCAGTGATGCTAGCGGGAGATACAATGAGCAGTTCTTC
TRBJ2-5	TRBV7-9	15	.	.	CASSPRRGVQETQYF	TGTGCCAGCAGTCCCAGGAGGGGAGTCCAAGAGACCCAGTACTTC
TRBJ2-2	TRBV18	16	.	TRBD1	CASSYAGTGRTGELFF	TGTGCCAGCTCATATGCCGGGACAGGCCGAACCGGGGAGCTGTTTTTT
TRBJ2-3	TRBV11-2	17	few	TRBD2	CASSLAQAGVGTDTQYF	TGTGCCAGCAGCTTAGCCCAAGCGGGGGTAGGCACAGATACGCAGTATTTT
TRBJ1-1	TRBV30	12	.	.	CAWAEVGTEAFF	TGTGCCTGGGCGGAGGTTGGGACTGAAGCTTTCTTT
TRBJ2-2	TRBV15	16	.	.	CATSRDLAANTGELFF	TGTGCCACCAGCAGAGATCTAGCCGCGAACACCGGGGAGCTGTTTTTT
TRBJ2-4	TRBV2	13	.	.	CATMAVAKNIQYF	TGTGCCACGATGGCAGTAGCCAAAAACATTCAGTACTTC
TRBJ1-2	TRBV19	14	.	.	CASSILRGASGYTF	TGTGCCAGTAGTATTCTGCGGGGGGCTAGTGGCTACACCTTC
TRBJ1-1	TRBV30	13	.	.	CAWSANVGEKAFF	TGTGCCTGGAGTGCCAACGTCGGGGAGAAAGCTTTCTTT
TRBJ2-3	TRBV6-4	15	.	TRBD2	CASSETSGGTDTQYF	TGTGCCAGCAGTGAGACTAGCGGGGGCACAGATACGCAGTATTTT